This T cell receptor (beta chain) was sequenced in a study of T cells in Graves' hyperthyroidism and ophthalmopathy. Per germline, CDR1 SEHNR and CDR2 FQNEAQ (reference sequence). The CDR3 has 14 residues. V trimming: 3 bases; J trimming: 4 bases; junction bases outside the gene matches: 4. Authors of the study amplified TCR beta CDR3 regions from RNA transcripts. The primer set for the first-round RT-PCR of the TCR CDR3 was HTBI. From the multiplex PCR reads, TCRdb called clonotypes with MiXCR, one entry per CDR3 protein. The sample consists of roughly 400,000 distinct CDR3 sequences, over 13% of them appearing once.

V and J are TRBV7-9 and TRBJ1-1, with 8 positions matching TRBD1. The source of this sequence is a man between 50 and 59 years old with Graves' ophthalmopathy. Sequenced material: blood. The CDR3 bases are TGTGCCAGCAGCTTTGACGGGACAGGCACTGAAGCTTTCTTT. This encodes CASSFDGTGTEAFF.